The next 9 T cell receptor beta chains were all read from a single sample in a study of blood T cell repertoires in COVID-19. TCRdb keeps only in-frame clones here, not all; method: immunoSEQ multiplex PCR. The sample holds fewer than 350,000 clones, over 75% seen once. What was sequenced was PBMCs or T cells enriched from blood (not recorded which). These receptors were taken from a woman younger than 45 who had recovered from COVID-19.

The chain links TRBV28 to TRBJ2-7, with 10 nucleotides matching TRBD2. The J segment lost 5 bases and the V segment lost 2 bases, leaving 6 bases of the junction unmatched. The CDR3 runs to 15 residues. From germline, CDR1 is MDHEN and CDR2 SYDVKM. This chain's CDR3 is CASSLTSGRANEQYF. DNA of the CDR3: TGTGCCAGCAGTTTAACCAGCGGGAGGGCCAACGAGCAGTACTTC. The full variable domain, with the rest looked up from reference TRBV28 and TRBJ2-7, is DVKVTQSSRYLVKRTGEKVFLECVQDMDHENMFWYRQDPGLGLRLIYFSYDVKMKEKGDIPEGYSVSREKKERFSLILESASTNQTSMYLCASSLTSGRANEQYFGPGTRLTVT.

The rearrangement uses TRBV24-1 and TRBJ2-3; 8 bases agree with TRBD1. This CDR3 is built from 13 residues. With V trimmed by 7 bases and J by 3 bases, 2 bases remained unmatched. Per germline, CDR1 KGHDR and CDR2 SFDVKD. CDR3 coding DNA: TGTGCCACCAGGACAGGGGTTACAGATACGCAGTATTTT. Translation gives CATRTGVTDTQYF.

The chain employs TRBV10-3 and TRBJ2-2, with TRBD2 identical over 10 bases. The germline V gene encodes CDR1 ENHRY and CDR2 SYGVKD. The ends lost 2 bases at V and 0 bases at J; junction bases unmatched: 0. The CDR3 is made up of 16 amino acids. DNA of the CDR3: TGTGCCATCAGTGAGGGACTAGCGGCGAACACCGGGGAGCTGTTTTTT. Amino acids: CAISEGLAANTGELFF.

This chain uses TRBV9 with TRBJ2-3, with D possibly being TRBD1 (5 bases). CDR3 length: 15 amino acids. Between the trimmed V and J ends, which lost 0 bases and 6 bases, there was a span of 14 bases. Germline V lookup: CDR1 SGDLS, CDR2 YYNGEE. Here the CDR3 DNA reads TGTGCCAGCAGCGTAGGTCTGGGGCCGGAGGATACGCAGTATTTT. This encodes CASSVGLGPEDTQYF.

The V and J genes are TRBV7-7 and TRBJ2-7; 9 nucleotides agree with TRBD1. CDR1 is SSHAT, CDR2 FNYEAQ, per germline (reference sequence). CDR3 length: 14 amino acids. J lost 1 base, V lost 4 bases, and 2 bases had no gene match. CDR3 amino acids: CASSSGQGSYEQYF. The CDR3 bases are TGTGCCAGCAGCTCGGGACAGGGATCCTACGAGCAGTACTTC.

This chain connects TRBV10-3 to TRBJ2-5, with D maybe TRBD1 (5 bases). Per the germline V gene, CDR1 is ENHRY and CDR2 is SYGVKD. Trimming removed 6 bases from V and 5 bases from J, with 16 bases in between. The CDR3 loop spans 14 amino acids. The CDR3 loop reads CAISRTMSRETQYF. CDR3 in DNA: TGTGCCATCAGCAGGACAATGAGCAGGGAGACCCAGTACTTC.

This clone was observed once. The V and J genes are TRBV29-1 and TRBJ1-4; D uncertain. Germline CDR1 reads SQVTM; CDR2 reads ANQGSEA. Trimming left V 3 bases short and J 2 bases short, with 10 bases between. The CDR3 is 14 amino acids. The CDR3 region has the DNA TGCAGCGTTGATACGGGGAGTACTAATGAAAAACTGTTTTTT. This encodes CSVDTGSTNEKLFF.

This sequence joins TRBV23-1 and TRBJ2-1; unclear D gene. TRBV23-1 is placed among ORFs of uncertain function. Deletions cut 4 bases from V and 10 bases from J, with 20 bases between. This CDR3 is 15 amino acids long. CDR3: CASSPTPRLGQEQFF. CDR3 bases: TGCGCCAGCAGTCCCACCCCCAGACTTGGCCAAGAGCAGTTCTTC.

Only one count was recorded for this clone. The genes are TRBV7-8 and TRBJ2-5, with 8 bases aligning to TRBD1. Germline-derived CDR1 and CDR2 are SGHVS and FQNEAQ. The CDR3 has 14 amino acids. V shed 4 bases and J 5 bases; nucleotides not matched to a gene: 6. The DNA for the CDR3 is TGTGCCAGCAGCTGGGACAGGTTAGCGGAGACCCAGTACTTC. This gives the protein CASSWDRLAETQYF.